The subject of this entry is one T cell receptor beta chain. In germline, CDR1 is SGDLS, CDR2 YYNGEE. The CDR3 runs to 17 residues. With V trimmed by 0 bases and J by 3 bases, 6 bases remained unmatched. These data come from a study of blood T cell repertoires in COVID-19. The overall study: Some COVID-19 samples were acute and others convalescent; all came from the United States, Italy and Spain. PBMCs, B-cell-depleted T cells, or T cells provided the cDNA or gDNA that made up the material.

Authors' processing steps: The assay estimated nucleated cells by amplifying reference gene primers. Clones were sequenced by immunoSEQ multiplex PCR, and TCRdb holds only the in-frame ones, with some missing. The V and J calls and clone size were taken over from that table, and D and trimming were inferred from the DNA. The sample has approximately 200,000 clones; more than 70% are singletons. The clonotype originates from a woman aged 55-70 years with acute or convalescent COVID-19. The gene calls are TRBV9 and TRBJ2-2; 9 bases map to TRBD2. Sequenced sample: peripheral blood. For the CDR3, the DNA is TGTGCCAGCAGCGTAGTCGTAGCGGGAGCCGACACCGGGGAGCTGTTTTTT. Encoded protein: CASSVVVAGADTGELFF. Based on the CDR3 plus reference TRBV9 and TRBJ2-2, the full variable domain is DSGVTQTPKHLITATGQRVTLRCSPRSGDLSVYWYQQSLDQGLQFLIQYYNGEERAKGNILERFSAQQFPDLHSELNLSSLELGDSALYFCASSVVVAGADTGELFFGEGSRLTVL.